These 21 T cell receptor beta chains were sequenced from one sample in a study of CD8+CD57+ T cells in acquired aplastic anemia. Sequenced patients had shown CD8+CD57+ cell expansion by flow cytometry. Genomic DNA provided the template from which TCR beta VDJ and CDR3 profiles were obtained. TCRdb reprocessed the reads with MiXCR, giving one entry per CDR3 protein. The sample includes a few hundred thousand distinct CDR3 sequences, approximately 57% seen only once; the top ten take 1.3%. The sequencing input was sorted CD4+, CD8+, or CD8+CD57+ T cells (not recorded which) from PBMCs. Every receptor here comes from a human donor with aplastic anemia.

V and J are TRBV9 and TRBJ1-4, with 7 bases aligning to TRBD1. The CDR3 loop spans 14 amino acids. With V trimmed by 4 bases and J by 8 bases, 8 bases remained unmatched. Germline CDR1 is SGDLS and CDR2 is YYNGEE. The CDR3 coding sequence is TGTGCCAGCAGCCCTTGGGACAGCAGAGAAAAACTGTTTTTT. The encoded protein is CASSPWDSREKLFF.

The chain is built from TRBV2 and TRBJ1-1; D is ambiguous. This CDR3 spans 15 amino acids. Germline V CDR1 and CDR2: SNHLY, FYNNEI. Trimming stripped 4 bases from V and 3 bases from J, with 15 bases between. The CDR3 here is CASSGVQKWDTEAFF. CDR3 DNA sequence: TGTGCCAGCAGTGGCGTTCAGAAGTGGGACACTGAAGCTTTCTTT.

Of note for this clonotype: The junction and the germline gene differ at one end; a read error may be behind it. In DNA, the CDR3 is TGCGCCAGTAGCCCTCAAGGTCAGCCCCAGCATTTT. This codes for CASSPQGQPQHF. The chain combines TRBV19 with TRBJ1-5; the D is unclear. This CDR3 comprises 12 residues. Germline V gene sequence: CDR1 LNHDA, CDR2 SQIVND (reference sequence).

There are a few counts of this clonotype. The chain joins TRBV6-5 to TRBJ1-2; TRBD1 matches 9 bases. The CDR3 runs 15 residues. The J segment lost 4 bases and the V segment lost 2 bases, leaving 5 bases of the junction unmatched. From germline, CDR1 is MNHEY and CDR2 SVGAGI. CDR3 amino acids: CASSYQGTGTYGYTF. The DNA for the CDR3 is TGTGCCAGCAGTTACCAGGGGACAGGGACCTATGGCTACACCTTC.

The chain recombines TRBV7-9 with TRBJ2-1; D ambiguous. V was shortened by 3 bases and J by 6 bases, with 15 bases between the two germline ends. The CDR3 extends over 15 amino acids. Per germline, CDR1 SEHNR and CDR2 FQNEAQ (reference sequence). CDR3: CASSFAEVSGNEQFF. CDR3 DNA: TGTGCCAGCAGCTTTGCAGAGGTTTCGGGCAATGAGCAGTTCTTC.

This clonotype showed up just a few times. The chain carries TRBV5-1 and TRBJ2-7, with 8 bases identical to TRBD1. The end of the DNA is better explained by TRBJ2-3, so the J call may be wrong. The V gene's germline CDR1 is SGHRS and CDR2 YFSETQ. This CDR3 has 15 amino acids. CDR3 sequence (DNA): TGCGCCAGCAGCTTTGGGACAGGTACACTCTACGAGCAGTATTTT. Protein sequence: CASSFGTGTLYEQYF.

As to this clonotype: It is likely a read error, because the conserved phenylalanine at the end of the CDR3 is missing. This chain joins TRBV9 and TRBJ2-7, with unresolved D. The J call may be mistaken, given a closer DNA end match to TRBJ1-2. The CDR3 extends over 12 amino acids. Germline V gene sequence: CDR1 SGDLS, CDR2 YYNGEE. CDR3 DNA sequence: TGCGCCAGCAGCCTAGTCGAGGGTGGCTACACCTCC. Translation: CASSLVEGGYTS.

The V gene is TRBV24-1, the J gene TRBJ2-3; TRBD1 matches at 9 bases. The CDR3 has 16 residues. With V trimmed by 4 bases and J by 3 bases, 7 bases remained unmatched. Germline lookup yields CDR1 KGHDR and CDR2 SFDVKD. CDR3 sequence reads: CATSDPSGTGTDTQYF. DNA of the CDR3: TGTGCCACCAGTGACCCGTCCGGGACAGGGACAGATACGCAGTATTTT.

The CDR3 reads CASSDYREMNTGELFF. The CDR3, as DNA: TGTGCCAGCAGTGATTATCGGGAAATGAACACCGGGGAGCTGTTTTTT. This chain connects TRBV2 to TRBJ2-2; maybe TRBD2 (5 bases). Germline V gene lookup returns CDR1 SNHLY and CDR2 FYNNEI. V lost 3 bases and J lost 1, with 12 bases in between. The CDR3 sequence is 16 residues long.

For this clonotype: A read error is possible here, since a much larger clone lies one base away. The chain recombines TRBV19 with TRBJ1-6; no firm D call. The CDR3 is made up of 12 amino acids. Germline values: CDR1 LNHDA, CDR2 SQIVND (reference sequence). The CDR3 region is CAGSIGISPLHF. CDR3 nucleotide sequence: TGTGCCGGTAGTATAGGCATTTCACCCCTCCACTTT.

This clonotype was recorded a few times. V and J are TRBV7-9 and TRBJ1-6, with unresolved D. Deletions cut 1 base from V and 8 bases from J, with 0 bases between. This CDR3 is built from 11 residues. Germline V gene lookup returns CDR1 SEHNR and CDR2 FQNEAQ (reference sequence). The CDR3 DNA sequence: TGTGCCAGCAGCTTAGATTCACCCCTCCACTTT. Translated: CASSLDSPLHF.

This CDR3 reads CATRVPEWTETQYF. CDR3 nucleotide sequence: TGTGCCACCAGGGTCCCAGAGTGGACAGAGACCCAGTACTTC. J is TRBJ2-5 and V is TRBV24-1; D remains unclear. Per germline, CDR1 KGHDR and CDR2 SFDVKD. The CDR3 totals 14 residues. V was shortened by 7 bases and J by 4 bases, with 15 bases between the two germline ends.

DNA for the CDR3: TGCAGTGCTAGAGATCCGCGACAGGGGGCCTGGGAGCAGTACTTC. Its protein is CSARDPRQGAWEQYF. The genes are TRBV20-1 and TRBJ2-7; 10 positions match TRBD1. V lost 0 bases and J lost 7; bases outside the gene matches: 9. CDR1 is DFQATT, CDR2 SNEGSKA, per germline (reference sequence). This CDR3 spans 15 amino acids.

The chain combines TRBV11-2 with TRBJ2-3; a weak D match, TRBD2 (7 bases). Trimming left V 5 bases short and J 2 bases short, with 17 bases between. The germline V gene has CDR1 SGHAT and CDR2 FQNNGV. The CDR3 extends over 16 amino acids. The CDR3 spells CASSLQGGGLTDTQYF. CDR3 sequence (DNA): TGTGCCAGCAGCCTCCAGGGCGGGGGCCTCACAGATACGCAGTATTTT.

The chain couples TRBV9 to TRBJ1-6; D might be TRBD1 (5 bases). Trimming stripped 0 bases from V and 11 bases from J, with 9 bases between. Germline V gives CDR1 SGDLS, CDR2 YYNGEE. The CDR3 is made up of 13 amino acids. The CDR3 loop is CASSVGGMTPLHF. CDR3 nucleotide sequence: TGTGCCAGCAGCGTAGGGGGGATGACACCCCTCCACTTT.

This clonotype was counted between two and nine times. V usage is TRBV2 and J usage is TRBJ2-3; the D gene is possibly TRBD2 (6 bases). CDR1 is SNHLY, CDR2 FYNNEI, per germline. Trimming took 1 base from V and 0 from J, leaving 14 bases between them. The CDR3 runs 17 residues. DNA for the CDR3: TGTGCCAGCAGTGAAGTGGGGATCGGGGGAAGCACAGATACGCAGTATTTT. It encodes CASSEVGIGGSTDTQYF.

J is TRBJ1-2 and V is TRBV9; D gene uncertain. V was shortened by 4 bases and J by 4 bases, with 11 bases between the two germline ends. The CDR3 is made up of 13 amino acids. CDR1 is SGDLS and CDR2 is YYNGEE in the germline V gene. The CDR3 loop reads CASSPHESYGYTF. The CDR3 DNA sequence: TGTGCCAGCAGCCCTCACGAAAGCTATGGCTACACCTTC.

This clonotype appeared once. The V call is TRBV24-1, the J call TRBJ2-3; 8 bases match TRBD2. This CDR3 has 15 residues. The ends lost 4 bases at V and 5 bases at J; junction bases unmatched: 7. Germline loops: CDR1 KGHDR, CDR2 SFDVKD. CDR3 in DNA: TGTGCCACCAGTGACCCCGGGACTAGTGGAGATACGCAGTATTTT. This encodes CATSDPGTSGDTQYF.

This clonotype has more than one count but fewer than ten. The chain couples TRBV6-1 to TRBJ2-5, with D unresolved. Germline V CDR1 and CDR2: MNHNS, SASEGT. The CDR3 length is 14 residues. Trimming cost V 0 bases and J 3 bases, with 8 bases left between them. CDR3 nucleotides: TGTGCCAGCAGTGAAGCCGGTTTAGAAGAGACCCAGTACTTC. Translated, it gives CASSEAGLEETQYF.

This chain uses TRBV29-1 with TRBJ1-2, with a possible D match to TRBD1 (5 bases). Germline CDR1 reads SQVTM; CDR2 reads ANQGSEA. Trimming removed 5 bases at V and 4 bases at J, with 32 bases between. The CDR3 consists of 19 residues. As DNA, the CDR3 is TGCAGCGTTCAACACCTGATTCTGGGACTTTCAGGGTCAACCTATGGCTACACCTTC. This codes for CSVQHLILGLSGSTYGYTF.

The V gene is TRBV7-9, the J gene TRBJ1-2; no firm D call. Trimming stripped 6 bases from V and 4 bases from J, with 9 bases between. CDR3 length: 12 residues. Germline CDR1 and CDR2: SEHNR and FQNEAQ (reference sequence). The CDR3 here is CASSDPVYGYTF. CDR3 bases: TGTGCCAGCAGTGATCCAGTCTATGGCTACACCTTC.